This TCR beta chain was sequenced for a study of blood T cell repertoires in COVID-19. Whole-study context: Sample material is recorded as cDNA or gDNA derived from T cells, B-cell-depleted T cells, or PBMCs.

Germline trimming cut 0 bases from V and 0 bases from J; bases unmatched to any gene: 14. The CDR3 sequence is 20 residues long. Methods used by the authors: Counts of nucleated cells, estimated from reference gene primer amplification, were obtained. Profiled with immunoSEQ multiplex PCR; TCRdb holds only in-frame clones, not every one. V and J calls and clone size come straight from that table; D and trimming were deduced from the DNA. The table lists tens of thousands of clones, roughly 82% of them singletons, with about 7% in the top ten. The V gene is TRBV23-1, the J gene TRBJ2-3; TRBD2 matches at 8 bases. TRBV23-1 is labeled an ORF, and its function is uncertain. Input material: peripheral blood. This TCR derives from a middle-aged man with acute or convalescent COVID-19. As DNA, the CDR3 is TGCGCCAGCAGTCAATCTACGGGGGCCTTGATAGCGGGAAGCACAGATACGCAGTATTTT. This codes for CASSQSTGALIAGSTDTQYF.